Below, 18 T cell receptor beta chains from the same sample are listed, as sequenced in a study of T cell repertoires in cytomegalovirus infection. No antigen has been identified for these receptors. TCRdb called the reads again in MiXCR, with one record for every CDR3 protein. The sample consists of some 800,000 distinct CDR3 sequences, about 29% of them appearing once. This specimen was cultured CD8+ T cells from PBMCs, taken from culture after CMV antigen stimulation. The receptors come from a human donor in good health (CMV status not recorded). Some clones in this sample may be carry-over from other donors' samples.

CDR3 sequence (DNA): TGTGCCACCAGCATTAGAGCTTGGGCGTCGCAGTATTTT. This codes for CATSIRAWASQYF. This chain joins TRBV15 and TRBJ2-3; unclear D gene. The CDR3 runs to 13 residues. V was trimmed by 4 bases and J by 10 bases, leaving 15 bases between them. Germline CDR1 reads LNHNV; CDR2 reads YYDKDF (reference sequence).

This clonotype was counted many times. The chain is built from TRBV19 and TRBJ1-4; D uncertain. The germline gives CDR1 LNHDA, CDR2 SQIVND (reference sequence). The CDR3 consists of 14 residues. V lost 2 bases and J lost 8, with 12 bases in between. This chain's CDR3 is CASSISWAGEKLFF. Written as DNA, the CDR3 is TGTGCCAGTAGTATAAGCTGGGCGGGGGAAAAACTGTTTTTT.

This chain links TRBV7-2 with TRBJ1-6, with D unresolved. This CDR3 region has 15 residues. The germline V and J ends were trimmed by 2 bases and 4 bases, with 9 bases remaining between them. CDR1 SGHTA and CDR2 FQGNSA come from the germline V gene. CDR3 residues: CASSLTPVYNSPLHF. CDR3 nucleotide sequence: TGTGCCAGCAGCTTAACGCCGGTGTATAATTCACCCCTCCACTTT.

The chain combines TRBV13 with TRBJ2-3, with unresolved D. Germline CDR1 PRHDT, CDR2 FYEKMQ (reference sequence). V was cut by 0 bases and J by 0 bases, with 10 bases left in between. This CDR3 comprises 16 residues. CDR3 region: CASSLGVVKSTDTQYF. CDR3 sequence (DNA): TGTGCCAGCAGCTTAGGCGTGGTAAAAAGCACAGATACGCAGTATTTT.

CDR3 in amino acids: CSVETYQETQYF. DNA for the CDR3: TGCAGCGTTGAAACTTACCAAGAGACCCAGTACTTC. The chain links TRBV29-1 to TRBJ2-5, with D unresolved. The CDR3 covers 12 residues. The germline gives CDR1 SQVTM, CDR2 ANQGSEA. Trimming pared 2 bases from V and 0 bases from J, leaving 4 bases between.

The chain employs TRBV20-1 and TRBJ2-1, with 7 nucleotides matching TRBD2. CDR3 length: 15 residues. V trimming: 3 bases; J trimming: 0 bases; junction bases outside the gene matches: 5. Germline values: CDR1 DFQATT, CDR2 SNEGSKA (reference sequence). The CDR3 nucleotides are TGCAGTGCTAGGGGGGGGACCAGCTCCTACAATGAGCAGTTCTTC. It specifies CSARGGTSSYNEQFF.

This clonotype was seen many times. This sequence joins TRBV11-2 and TRBJ2-1; 9 nucleotides line up with TRBD1. The V segment lost 3 bases and the J segment 3 bases; nucleotides outside the gene matches: 6. Germline V gene lookup returns CDR1 SGHAT and CDR2 FQNNGV. CDR3 length: 16 residues. In nucleotides, the CDR3 is TGTGCCAGCAGCTTCCCCGGGACAGGGAGCTACAATGAGCAGTTCTTC. Translated: CASSFPGTGSYNEQFF. Looking up the rest from reference TRBV11-2 and TRBJ2-1 gives the full variable domain: EAGVAQSPRYKIIEKRQSVAFWCNPISGHATLYWYQQILGQGPKLLIQFQNNGVVDDSQLPKDRFSAERLKGVDSTLKIQPAKLEDSAVYLCASSFPGTGSYNEQFFGPGTRLTVL.

The chain recombines TRBV7-8 with TRBJ1-1; 9 positions match TRBD1. CDR3 length: 14 amino acids. V lost 1 base and J lost 6; bases outside the gene matches: 3. Germline V gene data show CDR1 as SGHVS and CDR2 as FQNEAQ. The CDR3 DNA reads as TGTGCCAGCAGCTTAGAGGGGACAGGGCCTGAAGCTTTCTTT. Translated, it gives CASSLEGTGPEAFF.

V usage is TRBV2 and J usage is TRBJ2-3; 8 nucleotides agree with TRBD2. J lost 2 bases, V lost 3 bases, and 7 bases had no gene match. CDR1 is SNHLY and CDR2 is FYNNEI in the germline V gene. CDR3 length: 16 amino acids. The CDR3 reads CASSEPSGRPTDTQYF. The CDR3 DNA follows: TGTGCCAGCAGTGAGCCTAGCGGGCGACCCACAGATACGCAGTATTTT.

The gene calls are TRBV7-9 and TRBJ2-7, with no clear D. The CDR3 consists of 13 residues. The V end was cut by 7 bases, the J end by 0 bases, with 10 bases between. CDR1 is SEHNR and CDR2 is FQNEAQ in the germline V gene (reference sequence). The chain's CDR3 is CASTPLVSYEQYF. The CDR3 coding sequence is TGTGCCAGCACCCCTTTGGTCTCCTACGAGCAGTACTTC.

This clonotype was seen a handful of times. V usage is TRBV28 and J usage is TRBJ2-7; no firm D call. V was clipped by 9 bases and J by 2 bases, with 5 bases between them. The germline V gene encodes CDR1 MDHEN and CDR2 SYDVKM. This CDR3 is 10 amino acids long. The CDR3, as DNA: TGTGCCAGTCGTCCCTACGAGCAGTACGTC. It is translated as CASRPYEQYV.

This chain connects TRBV10-1 to TRBJ2-5; D unresolved. Germline V lookup: CDR1 WNHNN, CDR2 SYGVQD (reference sequence). Trimming cost V 1 base and J 4 bases, with 10 bases left between them. The CDR3 is 14 residues long. Here the CDR3 DNA reads TGCGCCAGCAGTGAGTACAGAGTTCGAGAGACCCAGTACTTC. This gives the protein CASSEYRVRETQYF.

This sequence joins TRBV19 and TRBJ2-7; no clear D gene. V was pared by 4 bases and J by 2 bases, with 15 bases between. The CDR3 totals 15 residues. Per germline, CDR1 LNHDA and CDR2 SQIVND (reference sequence). CDR3 region: CASSSGLSPPYEQYF. DNA for the CDR3: TGTGCCAGTAGTAGCGGCCTTTCCCCTCCCTACGAGCAGTACTTC.

This clonotype has a count of ten or more. The rearrangement joins TRBV9 to TRBJ2-2, with D possibly matching TRBD2 (7 bases). The CDR3 is 16 amino acids. V was clipped by 3 bases and J by 7 bases, with 19 bases between them. The germline CDR1 and CDR2 sequences are SGDLS and YYNGEE. CDR3 bases: TGTGCCAGCAGCGCCTCGGTGGGGGGGCTGAGCGGGGAGCTGTTTTTT. It codes for CASSASVGGLSGELFF.

Written as DNA, the CDR3 is TGTGCCAGCAGCCCCATAGTGGGGGGCGGTGGCTACACCTTC. It codes for CASSPIVGGGGYTF. This chain connects TRBV7-8 to TRBJ1-2, with D perhaps matching TRBD1 (6 bases). The CDR3 is made up of 14 amino acids. The V gene's germline CDR1 is SGHVS and CDR2 FQNEAQ. V lost 5 bases and J 7 bases, leaving 17 bases between the germline ends.

In its sample, this clonotype was seen once. The chain uses TRBV4-1 and TRBJ1-1; D is perhaps TRBD1 (6 bases). Trimming left V 0 bases short and J 0 bases short, with 8 bases between. The CDR3 loop spans 15 amino acids. Germline V CDR1 and CDR2: MGHRA, YSYEKL. CDR3 amino acids: CASSQEDSMNTEAFF. In DNA form, the CDR3 reads TGCGCCAGCAGCCAAGAGGACAGCATGAACACTGAAGCTTTCTTT.

This chain connects TRBV19 to TRBJ1-3; D remains ambiguous. From germline, CDR1 is LNHDA and CDR2 SQIVND (reference sequence). The CDR3 runs 15 residues. V gave up 8 bases and J gave up 0 bases, with 14 bases separating them. CDR3 sequence (DNA): TGTGCCAGTCTCGGGAGGTTATTCTCTGGAAACACCATATATTTT. Translating gives CASLGRLFSGNTIYF.

The rearrangement uses TRBV2 and TRBJ2-1; D not certain. There are 12 residues in the CDR3. From germline, CDR1 is SNHLY and CDR2 FYNNEI. The V end lost 7 bases, the J end lost 7 bases, and 11 bases lay between the germline ends. The chain's CDR3 is CASMGRKNEQFF. The CDR3 region has the DNA TGTGCCAGCATGGGCAGGAAAAATGAGCAGTTCTTC.